This T cell receptor beta chain was found in a study of blood T cell repertoires in COVID-19. About the research overall: There were acute and convalescent COVID-19 samples, and they came from the United States, Italy and Spain. Sample material is recorded as cDNA or gDNA derived from T cells, B-cell-depleted T cells, or PBMCs.

As handled by the study authors: Amplification with reference gene primers provided the estimates of nucleated cell counts. Clones were sequenced by immunoSEQ multiplex PCR, and TCRdb holds only the in-frame ones, with some missing. That table furnishes V, J and clone size, whereas the DNA furnished D and trimming. The sample consists of roughly 200,000 clones, 75% to 90% of them appearing once. This CDR3 comprises 17 residues. V lost 3 bases, J lost 7 bases, and 21 bases lay in between. Germline V CDR1 and CDR2: MDHEN, SYDVKM. Sequencing used peripheral blood. The chain links TRBV28 to TRBJ2-2, with a tentative D call TRBD2 (5 bases). The sequence was collected from a man in his forties with acute or convalescent COVID-19. The DNA for the CDR3 is TGTGCCAGCAGTTTCTTACGCAGCGCCGGGATGGGCGGGGAGCTGTTTTTT. Translation gives CASSFLRSAGMGGELFF.